This entry features one T cell receptor (beta chain) sequence. Its target is unknown. Per CD8+ T cell subset, triplicate sorts of approximately 270,000 cells each were done. Naive CD8+ T cells showed a CD45RO-CCR7+CD27+CD95- phenotype. The method, 5' RACE with UMI labels, was used to prepare the TRB cDNA libraries. From its re-call of the 5' RACE reads, TCRdb lists each CDR3 protein once, without DNA. Reported are fewer than 95,000 distinct CDR3 sequences; the ten largest clones contain 1.1%. The data belong to a study of CXCR3-negative and CXCR3-positive naive CD8 T cells. Findings and limits, study-wide: More hydrophobic TRB CDR3s occurred in CXCR3-positive than in CXCR3-negative naive cells. Both naive subsets showed comparably high diversity, and memory CD8+ cells showed much lower diversity.

Per germline, CDR1 ENHRY and CDR2 SYGVKD. There are 13 residues in the CDR3. The chain links TRBV10-3 to TRBJ1-1; as DNA is missing, the TRBD1 call by TCRdb cannot be tested. This clonotype was obtained from a human donor in good health. Some clones in this sample may be carry-over from other donors' samples. Sequencing input: naive CXCR3- CD8+ T cells from blood. Subset reported: CD45RO-CCR7+CD27+CD95- naive CD8+ T cells lacking CXCR3 (TNR3-). The CDR3 loop is CAIRLQGNTEAFF.